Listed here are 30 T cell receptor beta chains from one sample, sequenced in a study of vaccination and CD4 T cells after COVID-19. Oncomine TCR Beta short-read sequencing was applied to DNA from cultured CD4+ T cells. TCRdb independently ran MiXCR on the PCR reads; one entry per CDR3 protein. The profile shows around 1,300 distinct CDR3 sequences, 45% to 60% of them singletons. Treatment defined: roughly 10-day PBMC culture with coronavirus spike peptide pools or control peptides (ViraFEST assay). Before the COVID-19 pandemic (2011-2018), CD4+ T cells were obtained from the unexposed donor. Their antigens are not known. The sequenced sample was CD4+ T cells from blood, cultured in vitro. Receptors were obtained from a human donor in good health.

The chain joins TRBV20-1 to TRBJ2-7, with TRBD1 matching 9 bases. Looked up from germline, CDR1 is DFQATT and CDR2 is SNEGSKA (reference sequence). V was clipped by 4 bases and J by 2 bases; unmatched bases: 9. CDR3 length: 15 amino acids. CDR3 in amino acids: CSAIIPGQGPYEQYF. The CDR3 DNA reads TGCAGTGCTATTATACCGGGACAGGGACCCTACGAGCAGTACTTC.

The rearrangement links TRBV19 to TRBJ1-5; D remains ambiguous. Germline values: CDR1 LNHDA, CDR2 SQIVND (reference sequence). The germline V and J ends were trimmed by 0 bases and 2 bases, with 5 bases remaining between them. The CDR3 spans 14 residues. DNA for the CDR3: TGTGCCAGTAGTATAGATGGGGGCAATCAGCCCCAGCATTTT. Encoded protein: CASSIDGGNQPQHF.

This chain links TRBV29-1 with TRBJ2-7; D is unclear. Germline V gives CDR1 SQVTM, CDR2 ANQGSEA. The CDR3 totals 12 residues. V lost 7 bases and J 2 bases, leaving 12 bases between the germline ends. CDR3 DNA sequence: TGCAGCGCTTGGGATATAGCCTACGAGCAGTACTTC. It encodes CSAWDIAYEQYF.

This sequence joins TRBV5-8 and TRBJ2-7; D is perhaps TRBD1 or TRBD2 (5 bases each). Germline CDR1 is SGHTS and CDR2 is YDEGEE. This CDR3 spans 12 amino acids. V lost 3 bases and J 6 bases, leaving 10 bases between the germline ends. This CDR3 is CASSWVGGEQYF. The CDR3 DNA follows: TGTGCCAGCAGCTGGGTTGGGGGCGAGCAGTACTTC. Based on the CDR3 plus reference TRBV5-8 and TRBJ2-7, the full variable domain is EAGVTQSPTHLIKTRGQQATLRCSPISGHTSVYWYQQALGLGLQFLLWYDEGEERNRGNFPPRFSGRQFPNYSSELNVNALELEDSALYLCASSWVGGEQYFGPGTRLTVT.

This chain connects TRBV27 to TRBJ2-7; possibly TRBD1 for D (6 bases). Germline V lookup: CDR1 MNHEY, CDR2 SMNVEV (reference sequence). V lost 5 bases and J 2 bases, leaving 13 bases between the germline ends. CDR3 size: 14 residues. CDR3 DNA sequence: TGTGCCAGCAGTGCTCTTACAGGGACCTACGAGCAGTACTTC. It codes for CASSALTGTYEQYF.

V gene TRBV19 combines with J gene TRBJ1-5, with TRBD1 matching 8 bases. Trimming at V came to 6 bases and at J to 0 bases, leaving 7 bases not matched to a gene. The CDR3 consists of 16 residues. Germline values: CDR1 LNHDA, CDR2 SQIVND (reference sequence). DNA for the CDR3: TGTGCCAGTAGACCAAGGACAGGGTATAGCAATCAGCCCCAGCATTTT. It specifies CASRPRTGYSNQPQHF.

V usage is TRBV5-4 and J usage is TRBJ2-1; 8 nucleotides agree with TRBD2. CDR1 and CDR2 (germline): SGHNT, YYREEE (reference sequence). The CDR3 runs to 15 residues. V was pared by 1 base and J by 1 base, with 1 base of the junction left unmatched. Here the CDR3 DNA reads TGTGCCAGCAGCTTGACTAGCGGTTCCTACAATGAGCAGTTCTTC. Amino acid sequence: CASSLTSGSYNEQFF.

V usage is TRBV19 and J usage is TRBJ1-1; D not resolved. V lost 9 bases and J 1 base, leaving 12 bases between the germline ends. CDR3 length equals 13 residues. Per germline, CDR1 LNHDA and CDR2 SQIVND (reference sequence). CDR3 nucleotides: TGTGCCAGCACTAGCGAACAGAACACTGAAGCTTTCTTT. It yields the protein CASTSEQNTEAFF. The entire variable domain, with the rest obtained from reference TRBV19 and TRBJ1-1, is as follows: DGGITQSPKYLFRKEGQNVTLSCEQNLNHDAMYWYRQDPGQGLRLIYYSQIVNDFQKGDIAEGYSVSREKKESFPLTVTSAQKNPTAFYLCASTSEQNTEAFFGQGTRLTVV.

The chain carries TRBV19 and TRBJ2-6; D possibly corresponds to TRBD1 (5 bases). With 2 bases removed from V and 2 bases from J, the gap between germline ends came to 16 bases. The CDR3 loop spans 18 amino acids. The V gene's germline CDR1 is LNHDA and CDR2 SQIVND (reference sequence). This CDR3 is CASSIWAEGAPGANVLTF. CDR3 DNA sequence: TGTGCCAGTAGTATATGGGCTGAAGGGGCCCCTGGGGCCAACGTCCTGACTTTC. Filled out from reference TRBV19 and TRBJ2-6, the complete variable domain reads DGGITQSPKYLFRKEGQNVTLSCEQNLNHDAMYWYRQDPGQGLRLIYYSQIVNDFQKGDIAEGYSVSREKKESFPLTVTSAQKNPTAFYLCASSIWAEGAPGANVLTFGAGSRLTVL.

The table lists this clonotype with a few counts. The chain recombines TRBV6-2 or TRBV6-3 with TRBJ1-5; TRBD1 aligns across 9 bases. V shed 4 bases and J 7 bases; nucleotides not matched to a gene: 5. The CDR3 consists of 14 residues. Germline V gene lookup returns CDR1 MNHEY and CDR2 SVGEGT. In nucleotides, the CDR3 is TGTGCCAGCAGTTCGCGACAGGGGGAGCAGCCCCAGCATTTT. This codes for CASSSRQGEQPQHF.

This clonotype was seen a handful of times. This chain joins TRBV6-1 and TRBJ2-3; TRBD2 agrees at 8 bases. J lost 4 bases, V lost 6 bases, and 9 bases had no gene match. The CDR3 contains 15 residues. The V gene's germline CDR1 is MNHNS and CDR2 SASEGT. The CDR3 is CASRETSVGADTQYF. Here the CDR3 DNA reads TGTGCCAGCAGAGAGACTAGCGTGGGCGCAGATACGCAGTATTTT.

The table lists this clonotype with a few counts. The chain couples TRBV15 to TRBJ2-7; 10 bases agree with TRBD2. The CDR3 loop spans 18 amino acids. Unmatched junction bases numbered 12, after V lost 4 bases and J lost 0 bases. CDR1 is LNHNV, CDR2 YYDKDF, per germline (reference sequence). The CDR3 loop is CATSTLPGLAINSYEQYF. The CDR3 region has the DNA TGTGCCACCAGCACACTACCGGGACTAGCGATCAACTCCTACGAGCAGTACTTC. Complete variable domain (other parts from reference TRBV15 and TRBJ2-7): DAMVIQNPRYQVTQFGKPVTLSCSQTLNHNVMYWYQQKSSQAPKLLFHYYDKDFNNEADTPDNFQSRRPNTSFCFLDIRSPGLGDTAMYLCATSTLPGLAINSYEQYFGPGTRLTVT.

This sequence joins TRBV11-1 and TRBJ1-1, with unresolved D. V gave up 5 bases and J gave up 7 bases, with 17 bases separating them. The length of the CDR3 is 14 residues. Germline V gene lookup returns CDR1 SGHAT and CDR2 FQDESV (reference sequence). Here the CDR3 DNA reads TGTGCCAGCAGCGACCGACGGAGGACCTTTGAAGCTTTCTTT. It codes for CASSDRRRTFEAFF.

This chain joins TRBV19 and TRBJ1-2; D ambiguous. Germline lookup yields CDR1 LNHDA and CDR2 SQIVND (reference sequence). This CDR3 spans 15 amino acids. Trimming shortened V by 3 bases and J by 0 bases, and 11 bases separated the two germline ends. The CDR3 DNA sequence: TGTGCCAGTAGTATTTTTGGCACCCCTAACTATGGCTACACCTTC. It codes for CASSIFGTPNYGYTF.

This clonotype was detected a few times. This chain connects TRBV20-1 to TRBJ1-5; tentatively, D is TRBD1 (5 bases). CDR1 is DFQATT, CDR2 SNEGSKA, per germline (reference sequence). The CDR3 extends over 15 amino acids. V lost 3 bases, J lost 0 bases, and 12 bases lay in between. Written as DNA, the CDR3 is TGCAGTGCTAGGGACACAGGTTATAGCAATCAGCCCCAGCATTTT. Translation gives CSARDTGYSNQPQHF.

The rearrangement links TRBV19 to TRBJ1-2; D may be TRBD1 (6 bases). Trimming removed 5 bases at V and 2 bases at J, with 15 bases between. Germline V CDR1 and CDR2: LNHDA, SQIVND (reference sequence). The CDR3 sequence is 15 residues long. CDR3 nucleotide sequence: TGTGCCAGTAGTGTCACCCCCGACAGGAACTATGGCTACACCTTC. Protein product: CASSVTPDRNYGYTF.

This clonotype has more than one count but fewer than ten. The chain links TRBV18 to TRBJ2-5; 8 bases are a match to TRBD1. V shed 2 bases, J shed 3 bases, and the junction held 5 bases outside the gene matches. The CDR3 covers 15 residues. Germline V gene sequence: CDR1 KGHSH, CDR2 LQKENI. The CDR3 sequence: CASSPETGAKETQYF. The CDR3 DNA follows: TGTGCCAGCTCACCAGAGACAGGGGCGAAAGAGACCCAGTACTTC.

CDR3 sequence reads: CSASRRTSTGELFF. The CDR3 DNA is TGCAGTGCTTCGAGGAGGACGAGCACCGGGGAGCTGTTTTTT. The chain uses TRBV20-1 and TRBJ2-2, with D possibly TRBD2 on 5 matching bases. The CDR3 contains 14 residues. In germline, CDR1 is DFQATT, CDR2 SNEGSKA (reference sequence). Trimming took 5 bases from V and 4 from J, leaving 14 bases between them.

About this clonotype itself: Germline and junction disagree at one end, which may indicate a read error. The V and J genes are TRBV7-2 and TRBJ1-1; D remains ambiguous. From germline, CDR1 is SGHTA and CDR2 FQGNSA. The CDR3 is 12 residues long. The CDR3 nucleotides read TGTGCCAGCAGCTTGTTGACGGGGATGAGACTCTTT. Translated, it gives CASSLLTGMRLF.

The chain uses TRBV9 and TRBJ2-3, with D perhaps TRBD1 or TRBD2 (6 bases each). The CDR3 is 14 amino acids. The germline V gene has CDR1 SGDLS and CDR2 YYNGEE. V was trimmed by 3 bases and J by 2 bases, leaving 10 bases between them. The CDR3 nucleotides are TGTGCCAGCAGCGAGGGGGGATACACAGATACGCAGTATTTT. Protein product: CASSEGGYTDTQYF. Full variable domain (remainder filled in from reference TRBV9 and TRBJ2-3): DSGVTQTPKHLITATGQRVTLRCSPRSGDLSVYWYQQSLDQGLQFLIQYYNGEERAKGNILERFSAQQFPDLHSELNLSSLELGDSALYFCASSEGGYTDTQYFGPGTRLTVL.

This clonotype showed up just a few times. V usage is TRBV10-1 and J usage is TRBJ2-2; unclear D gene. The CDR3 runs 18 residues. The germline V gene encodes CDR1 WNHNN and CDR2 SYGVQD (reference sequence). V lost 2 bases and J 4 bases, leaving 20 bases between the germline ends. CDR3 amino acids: CASSEGPLSDVGTGELFF. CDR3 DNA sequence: TGCGCCAGCAGTGAGGGGCCCCTGAGTGATGTTGGCACCGGGGAGCTGTTTTTT.

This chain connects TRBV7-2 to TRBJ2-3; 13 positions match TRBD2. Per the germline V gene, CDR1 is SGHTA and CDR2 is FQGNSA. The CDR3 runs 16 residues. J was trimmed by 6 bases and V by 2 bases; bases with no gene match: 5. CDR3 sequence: CASSLTSGGAGDTQYF. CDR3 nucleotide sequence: TGTGCCAGCAGCTTAACTAGCGGGGGGGCCGGGGATACGCAGTATTTT.

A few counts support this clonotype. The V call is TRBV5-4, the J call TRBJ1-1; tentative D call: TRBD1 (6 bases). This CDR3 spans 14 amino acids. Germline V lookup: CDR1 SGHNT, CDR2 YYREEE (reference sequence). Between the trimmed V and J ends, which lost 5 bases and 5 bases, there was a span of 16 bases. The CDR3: CASSAESRGTEAFF. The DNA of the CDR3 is TGTGCCAGCAGTGCTGAAAGTAGGGGGACTGAAGCTTTCTTT.

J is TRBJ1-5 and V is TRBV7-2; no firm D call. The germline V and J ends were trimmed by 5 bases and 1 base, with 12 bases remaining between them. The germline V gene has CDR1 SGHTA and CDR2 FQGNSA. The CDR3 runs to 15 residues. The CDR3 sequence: CASSPRSTSNQPQHF. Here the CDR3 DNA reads TGTGCCAGCAGCCCAAGGTCGACGAGCAATCAGCCCCAGCATTTT. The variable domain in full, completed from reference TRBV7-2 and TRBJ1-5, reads GAGVSQSPSNKVTEKGKDVELRCDPISGHTALYWYRQSLGQGLEFLIYFQGNSAPDKSGLPSDRFSAERTGGSVSTLTIQRTQQEDSAVYLCASSPRSTSNQPQHFGDGTRLSIL.

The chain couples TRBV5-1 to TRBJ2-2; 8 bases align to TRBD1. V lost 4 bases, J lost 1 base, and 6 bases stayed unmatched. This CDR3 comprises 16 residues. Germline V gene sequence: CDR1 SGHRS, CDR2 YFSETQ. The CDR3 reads CASSTNGQGNTGELFF. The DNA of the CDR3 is TGCGCCAGCAGCACCAACGGACAGGGGAACACCGGGGAGCTGTTTTTT.

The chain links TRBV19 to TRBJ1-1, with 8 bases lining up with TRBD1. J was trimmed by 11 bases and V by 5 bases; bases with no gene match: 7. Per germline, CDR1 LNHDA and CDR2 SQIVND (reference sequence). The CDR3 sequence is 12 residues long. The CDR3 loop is CASSSRQGNAFF. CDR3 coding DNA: TGTGCCAGTAGTTCAAGACAGGGGAATGCTTTCTTT.

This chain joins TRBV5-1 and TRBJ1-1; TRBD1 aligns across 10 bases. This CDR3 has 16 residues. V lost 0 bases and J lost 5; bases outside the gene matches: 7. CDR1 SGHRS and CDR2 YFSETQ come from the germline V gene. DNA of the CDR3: TGCGCCAGCAGCTTGGGACAGGGGGCGCGAAGTACTGAAGCTTTCTTT. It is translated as CASSLGQGARSTEAFF.

CDR3 bases: TGCAGTGGACTAGCGGGTGTAGTTGGCACAGATACGCAGTATTTT. Residues: CSGLAGVVGTDTQYF. The J gene is TRBJ2-3, the V gene TRBV20-1; 10 bases align to TRBD2. The CDR3 sequence is 15 residues long. Trimming at V came to 7 bases and at J to 1 base, leaving 8 bases not matched to a gene. Germline V gene lookup returns CDR1 DFQATT and CDR2 SNEGSKA (reference sequence).

The CDR3 sequence is CASSFSGGRSTDTQYF. In DNA, the CDR3 is TGTGCCAGCAGCTTCTCTGGCGGGAGAAGCACAGATACGCAGTATTTT. The rearrangement joins TRBV11-2 to TRBJ2-3; 7 bases are shared with TRBD2. J gave up 0 bases and V 3 bases, and 6 bases lay outside the gene matches. Germline CDR1 and CDR2: SGHAT and FQNNGV. The CDR3 totals 16 residues.

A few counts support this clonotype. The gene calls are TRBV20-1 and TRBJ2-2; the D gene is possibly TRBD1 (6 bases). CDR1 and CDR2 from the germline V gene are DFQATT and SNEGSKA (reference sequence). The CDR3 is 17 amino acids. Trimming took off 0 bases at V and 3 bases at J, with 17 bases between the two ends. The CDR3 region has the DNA TGCAGTGCTAGAGATCATGTCCAGGGGTACGACACCGGGGAGCTGTTTTTT. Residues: CSARDHVQGYDTGELFF.